The 13 T cell receptor beta chains below were found in one sample sequenced in a study of cytomegalovirus exposure and HLA in healthy donors. A multiplex PCR was run with 60 Vbeta primers and 13 Jbeta primers. Libraries were prepared by immunoSEQ multiplex PCR; TCRdb keeps only in-frame clonotypes and omits some of them. Here the sample spans 150,000 to 200,000 clones, 80% being singletons. Material: PBMCs. The source of these receptors is a man younger than 30 in good health and CMV-seropositive.

This clone was seen a few times. The chain is built from TRBV7-2 and TRBJ2-7; 11 positions agree with TRBD2. This CDR3 has 17 amino acids. CDR1 SGHTA and CDR2 FQGNSA come from the germline V gene. The ends lost 1 base at V and 1 base at J; junction bases unmatched: 6. The CDR3 here is CASSLGIAGGNSYEQYF. In DNA form, the CDR3 reads TGTGCCAGCAGCTTAGGAATAGCGGGAGGGAATTCCTACGAGCAGTACTTC.

This chain connects TRBV30 to TRBJ1-3, with TRBD1 as a possible D gene (6 bases). Germline-derived CDR1 and CDR2 are GTSNPN and SVGIG (reference sequence). The CDR3 loop spans 15 amino acids. V gave up 2 bases and J gave up 8 bases, with 19 bases separating them. The CDR3 reads CAWSFGTTNQDTIYF. The DNA for the CDR3 is TGTGCCTGGAGTTTCGGGACAACAAACCAGGACACCATATATTTT.

The chain couples TRBV5-6 to TRBJ1-1, with unresolved D. Germline CDR1 SGHDT, CDR2 YYEEEE. This CDR3 has 18 amino acids. The V end was cut by 0 bases, the J end by 0 bases, with 18 bases between. The CDR3: CASSLALEELRMNTEAFF. The CDR3 region has the DNA TGTGCCAGCAGCTTGGCGTTAGAGGAGCTTCGAATGAACACTGAAGCTTTCTTT.

The V and J genes are TRBV7-9 and TRBJ1-3; D not resolved. V was shortened by 3 bases and J by 2 bases, with 14 bases between the two germline ends. Germline lookup yields CDR1 SEHNR and CDR2 FQNEAQ (reference sequence). This CDR3 spans 16 amino acids. The CDR3 reads CASSFYGAFAGNTIYF. The CDR3 nucleotides are TGTGCCAGCAGCTTCTACGGAGCTTTTGCTGGAAACACCATATATTTT.

This clone showed up just a few times. V usage is TRBV15 and J usage is TRBJ2-1, with D perhaps TRBD2 (5 bases). The germline V gene encodes CDR1 LNHNV and CDR2 YYDKDF (reference sequence). The V end was cut by 5 bases, the J end by 3 bases, with 14 bases between. The CDR3 is made up of 15 amino acids. CDR3 nucleotides: TGTGCCACCAGCCCCACGGGGTGGGACTACAATGAGCAGTTCTTC. This codes for CATSPTGWDYNEQFF.

The rearrangement links TRBV28 to TRBJ2-3; 15 bases match TRBD2. Trimming cost V 2 bases and J 6 bases; bases outside gene matches: 6. The germline V gene encodes CDR1 MDHEN and CDR2 SYDVKM. The CDR3 extends over 17 amino acids. The CDR3 reads CASSLRGTSGRRDTQYF. In nucleotides, the CDR3 is TGTGCCAGCAGTTTAAGAGGGACTAGCGGGAGGCGGGATACGCAGTATTTT.

The V and J genes are TRBV5-1 and TRBJ2-3; 7 positions agree with TRBD1. Losses at the gene ends were 0 bases for V and 2 bases for J; bases not matched to a gene: 3. From germline, CDR1 is SGHRS and CDR2 YFSETQ. This CDR3 has 15 residues. CDR3 loop: CASSLGRGYTDTQYF. Here the CDR3 DNA reads TGCGCCAGCAGCTTGGGCAGGGGGTACACAGATACGCAGTATTTT. The full variable domain, with the rest looked up from reference TRBV5-1 and TRBJ2-3, is KAGVTQTPRYLIKTRGQQVTLSCSPISGHRSVSWYQQTPGQGLQFLFEYFSETQRNKGNFPGRFSGRQFSNSRSEMNVSTLELGDSALYLCASSLGRGYTDTQYFGPGTRLTVL.

The chain has TRBV18 and TRBJ2-2; D gene ambiguous. CDR1 is KGHSH and CDR2 is LQKENI in the germline V gene. V shed 0 bases and J shed 2 bases, with 10 bases lying between them. CDR3 length: 16 amino acids. The CDR3 loop reads CASSPPNSQNTGELFF. The CDR3 DNA follows: TGTGCCAGCTCACCACCGAACTCCCAAAACACCGGGGAGCTGTTTTTT.

The chain is built from TRBV23-1 and TRBJ2-7, with 12 nucleotides matching TRBD1. TRBV23-1 is treated as an ORF (open reading frame) with a function not yet certain. The trim removed 0 bases at V and 5 bases at J, leaving 5 bases unmatched. This CDR3 is 16 amino acids long. The CDR3 reads CASSQSSRDRGHEQYF. CDR3 nucleotide sequence: TGCGCCAGCAGTCAATCGAGTCGGGACAGGGGGCACGAGCAGTACTTC.

This rearrangement joins TRBV5-6 to TRBJ2-7, with TRBD1 matching over 7 bases. J lost 2 bases, V lost 6 bases, and 11 bases had no gene match. This CDR3 has 15 residues. Germline V gene lookup returns CDR1 SGHDT and CDR2 YYEEEE. CDR3 nucleotide sequence: TGTGCCAGCAACCCCGTTGGGGACAGCACCTACGAGCAGTACTTC. Protein: CASNPVGDSTYEQYF.

The chain carries TRBV2 and TRBJ2-1; a possible D gene is TRBD1 (5 bases). Germline CDR1 SNHLY, CDR2 FYNNEI. This CDR3 comprises 15 residues. Trimming shortened V by 6 bases and J by 0 bases, and 12 bases separated the two germline ends. The chain's CDR3 is CASRSTASSYNEQFF. The CDR3 region has the DNA TGTGCCAGCAGATCGACAGCGAGCTCCTACAATGAGCAGTTCTTC.

The genes are TRBV28 and TRBJ1-3, with no clear D. The CDR3 contains 14 residues. CDR1 is MDHEN and CDR2 is SYDVKM in the germline V gene. Trimming stripped 8 bases from V and 0 bases from J, with 11 bases between. The CDR3 region is CASHLRSSGNTIYF. The CDR3 coding sequence is TGTGCCAGCCATCTCCGGAGCTCTGGAAACACCATATATTTT.

This clone appeared once. This chain links TRBV7-9 with TRBJ2-7, with D unclear. The CDR3 spans 16 residues. The V gene's germline CDR1 is SEHNR and CDR2 FQNEAQ (reference sequence). V lost 4 bases to trimming and J lost 2 bases, with 18 bases between them. For the CDR3, the DNA is TGTGCCAGCAGCTCCCTGGGCGCAATCCTCACCTACGAGCAGTACTTC. Its translation: CASSSLGAILTYEQYF.